The 24 T cell receptor beta chains listed next were all sequenced from one sample in a study of blood T cell repertoires in COVID-19 (dated by TCRdb to the early 2020s). Library method: the immunoSEQ multiplex PCR assay. TCRdb retrieved this table from immuneACCESS and kept in-frame rearrangements only. Not all clones are present; in checked studies, unresolved V genes account for under half, and no reason is known for the remainder. This sample lists hundreds of thousands of clones; around 85% were detected once. The ten largest clones represent 0.72% of the sample. What was sequenced was peripheral blood. These receptor sequences come from a man aged 40-49 years with acute or convalescent COVID-19.

This rearrangement joins TRBV6-5 to TRBJ1-5; 7 nucleotides align to TRBD1. From germline, CDR1 is MNHEY and CDR2 SVGAGI. The CDR3 has 15 residues. The J segment lost 2 bases and the V segment lost 7 bases, leaving 8 bases of the junction unmatched. As DNA, the CDR3 is TGTGCCAGCAACCACAGGGGAGAAGGCAATCAGCCCCAGCATTTT. Protein product: CASNHRGEGNQPQHF.

This clone was counted only a few times. Other DNA sequences in the same sample also yield this CDR3. The chain is built from TRBV25-1 and TRBJ2-7, with D perhaps matching TRBD1 (5 bases). Between the trimmed V and J ends, which lost 2 bases and 4 bases, there was a span of 6 bases. This CDR3 spans 12 amino acids. Looked up from germline, CDR1 is MGHDK and CDR2 is SYGVNS. The CDR3 DNA sequence: TGTGCCAGCAGTGAACAGGGATACGAGCAGTACTTC. Its protein is CASSEQGYEQYF.

V and J are TRBV4-1 and TRBJ2-3, with TRBD2 matching over 8 bases. The J segment lost 3 bases and the V segment lost 6 bases, leaving 2 bases of the junction unmatched. Per the germline V gene, CDR1 is MGHRA and CDR2 is YSYEKL. The CDR3 consists of 13 residues. The CDR3 reads CASSSGVTDTQYF. The CDR3 bases are TGCGCCAGCAGTAGCGGGGTGACAGATACGCAGTATTTT.

This clone was observed a handful of times. The chain links TRBV1 to TRBJ1-1. TRBV1 is shown as a pseudogene. The CDR3 length is 13 residues. CDR3 sequence: CTSSHGRDTEAFF. CDR3 DNA sequence: TGCACCAGCAGCCATGGGAGGGACACTGAAGCTTTCTTT.

The chain combines TRBV5-4 with TRBJ2-1; 8 nucleotides line up with TRBD2. Germline trimming cut 0 bases from V and 1 base from J; bases unmatched to any gene: 3. The CDR3 has 16 amino acids. The germline V gene encodes CDR1 SGHNT and CDR2 YYREEE (reference sequence). Here the CDR3 DNA reads TGTGCCAGCAGCTTGGAAGCGGGAGAATCCTACAATGAGCAGTTCTTC. Protein: CASSLEAGESYNEQFF.

The V and J genes are TRBV19 and TRBJ2-7; 7 bases align to TRBD2. Germline V CDR1 and CDR2: LNHDA, SQIVND (reference sequence). V lost 6 bases and J lost 1; bases outside the gene matches: 3. The CDR3 sequence is 13 residues long. The CDR3 nucleotides are TGTGCCAGTAGAGAGGGAGGGTCCTACGAGCAGTACTTC. The encoded protein is CASREGGSYEQYF.

This rearrangement joins TRBV5-1 to TRBJ1-1, with a possible D match to TRBD1 (6 bases). Germline V gene lookup returns CDR1 SGHRS and CDR2 YFSETQ. The CDR3 is made up of 14 amino acids. V was pared by 4 bases and J by 1 base, with 11 bases between. In DNA, the CDR3 is TGCGCCAGCAGCGCCCCAGGGGAGAACACTGAAGCTTTCTTT. Its translation is CASSAPGENTEAFF. Based on the CDR3 plus reference TRBV5-1 and TRBJ1-1, the full variable domain is KAGVTQTPRYLIKTRGQQVTLSCSPISGHRSVSWYQQTPGQGLQFLFEYFSETQRNKGNFPGRFSGRQFSNSRSEMNVSTLELGDSALYLCASSAPGENTEAFFGQGTRLTVV.

The rearrangement links TRBV19 to TRBJ2-2; D is possibly TRBD2 (5 bases). Trimming removed 7 bases from V and 5 bases from J, with 14 bases in between. From germline, CDR1 is LNHDA and CDR2 SQIVND (reference sequence). This CDR3 contains 14 residues. The CDR3 bases are TGTGCCAGTAACCAACTAGGACGGACCGGGGAGCTGTTTTTT. It specifies CASNQLGRTGELFF.

This chain connects TRBV11-2 to TRBJ2-7, with TRBD1 matching 9 bases. The CDR3 covers 14 residues. Unmatched junction bases numbered 7, after V lost 5 bases and J lost 5 bases. Germline CDR1 is SGHAT and CDR2 is FQNNGV. The CDR3: CASSVDRGRHEQYF. The CDR3 DNA sequence: TGTGCCAGCAGCGTGGACAGGGGCCGCCACGAGCAGTACTTC.

This clone was recorded once. V is TRBV5-1 and J is TRBJ2-7; TRBD1 matches 9 bases. CDR3 length equals 15 residues. The trim removed 2 bases at V and 4 bases at J, leaving 7 bases unmatched. The germline CDR1 and CDR2 sequences are SGHRS and YFSETQ. CDR3 region: CASSFSGTGNYEQYF. DNA for the CDR3: TGCGCCAGCAGCTTTTCCGGGACAGGGAATTACGAGCAGTACTTC.

This clone is a singleton in its sample. The chain carries TRBV7-9 and TRBJ1-4; D gene uncertain. From germline, CDR1 is SEHNR and CDR2 FQNEAQ (reference sequence). This CDR3 has 17 residues. Trimming cost V 2 bases and J 6 bases, with 19 bases left between them. CDR3 protein: CASSLFGRKPEDEKLFF. CDR3 in DNA: TGTGCCAGCAGCTTATTTGGAAGGAAACCGGAGGATGAAAAACTGTTTTTT. Full variable domain (rest looked up from reference TRBV7-9 and TRBJ1-4): DTGVSQNPRHKITKRGQNVTFRCDPISEHNRLYWYRQTLGQGPEFLTYFQNEAQLEKSRLLSDRFSAERPKGSFSTLEIQRTEQGDSAMYLCASSLFGRKPEDEKLFFGSGTQLSVL.

The chain joins TRBV4-3 to TRBJ1-5; D call uncertain. The germline V gene encodes CDR1 LGHNA and CDR2 YSLEER. V lost 0 bases, J lost 4 bases, and 4 bases lay in between. The length of the CDR3 is 13 residues. CDR3 protein: CASSQDRNQPQHF. The CDR3 DNA sequence: TGCGCCAGCAGCCAAGATCGGAATCAGCCCCAGCATTTT.

In this sample, this clone turned up once. The CDR3 is CASSLPGQGGTEAFF. In DNA form, the CDR3 reads TGTGCCAGCAGTTTACCTGGACAGGGGGGGACTGAAGCTTTCTTT. The chain recombines TRBV28 with TRBJ1-1; 10 nucleotides align to TRBD1. The V and J ends lost 2 bases and 5 bases, in that order; junction bases with no gene match: 5. CDR1 MDHEN and CDR2 SYDVKM come from the germline V gene. CDR3 length: 15 amino acids. The full variable domain, its missing parts supplied by reference TRBV28 and TRBJ1-1, is DVKVTQSSRYLVKRTGEKVFLECVQDMDHENMFWYRQDPGLGLRLIYFSYDVKMKEKGDIPEGYSVSREKKERFSLILESASTNQTSMYLCASSLPGQGGTEAFFGQGTRLTVV.

CDR3 nucleotide sequence: TGTGCCAGCAGCTTTACAGGGGGGGTCGGGGAGCTGTTTTTT. This sequence encodes CASSFTGGVGELFF. The V call is TRBV11-2, the J call TRBJ2-2, with D perhaps TRBD1 (8 bases). CDR1 and CDR2 (germline): SGHAT, FQNNGV. Trimming took off 3 bases at V and 7 bases at J, with 12 bases between the two ends. The CDR3 totals 14 residues.

The chain joins TRBV12-3 or TRBV12-4 to TRBJ2-7; weak D call: TRBD1 (5 bases). The CDR3 consists of 11 residues. The V gene lost 6 bases and the J gene lost 4 bases, with 7 bases spanning the gap. CDR3 region: CASSQGYEQYF. As DNA, the CDR3 is TGTGCCAGCAGCCAGGGTTACGAGCAGTACTTC.

The V call is TRBV18, the J call TRBJ1-1, with D tentatively TRBD1 (5 bases). Germline CDR1 is KGHSH and CDR2 is LQKENI. CDR3 size: 14 residues. Trimming removed 5 bases at V and 0 bases at J, with 10 bases between. CDR3 in DNA: TGTGCCAGCTCATCCGGACACATGAACACTGAAGCTTTCTTT. Translating it yields CASSSGHMNTEAFF.

V is TRBV6-5 and J is TRBJ2-1; a weak D match, TRBD1 (7 bases). Germline V gene lookup returns CDR1 MNHEY and CDR2 SVGAGI. CDR3 length equals 15 residues. Between the trimmed V and J ends, which lost 0 bases and 7 bases, there was a span of 13 bases. CDR3 sequence (DNA): TGTGCCAGCAGTTACTCGAGGCCAGGGGGGAATGAGCAGTTCTTC. This sequence encodes CASSYSRPGGNEQFF.

CDR3 coding DNA: TGTGCCAGCAGTGAGTGGGTGAGACAGAAGATCTACGAGCAGTACTTC. Protein sequence: CASSEWVRQKIYEQYF. The chain couples TRBV6-1 to TRBJ2-7; tentatively, D is TRBD1 (5 bases). The CDR3 length is 16 residues. In germline, CDR1 is MNHNS, CDR2 SASEGT. Trimming left V 3 bases short and J 3 bases short, with 18 bases between.

This chain's CDR3 is CASSWGTGGSNTIYF. DNA for the CDR3: TGTGCCAGCAGCTGGGGGACAGGTGGGTCGAACACCATATATTTT. The chain couples TRBV13 to TRBJ1-3; TRBD1 agrees at 8 bases. Looked up from germline, CDR1 is PRHDT and CDR2 is FYEKMQ (reference sequence). J lost 7 bases, V lost 4 bases, and 9 bases had no gene match. The CDR3 spans 15 residues.

The rearrangement joins TRBV4-1 to TRBJ2-3, with 12 bases lining up with TRBD2. Germline V gives CDR1 MGHRA, CDR2 YSYEKL. V was clipped by 3 bases and J by 6 bases; unmatched bases: 7. This CDR3 has 16 amino acids. The CDR3, as DNA: TGCGCCAGCAGCCAGGCTAGCGGGGGGGCAAGTGATACGCAGTATTTT. Amino acid sequence: CASSQASGGASDTQYF.

The rearrangement joins TRBV4-3 to TRBJ1-1, with 9 bases matching TRBD1. CDR3 size: 17 residues. Germline V lookup: CDR1 LGHNA, CDR2 YSLEER. After removal of 7 bases from V and 1 base from J, the junction contained 13 bases not matched to a gene. The DNA for the CDR3 is TGCGCCAGCACTCCCGGGACAGGGAGTTTAGAGAACACTGAAGCTTTCTTT. This gives the protein CASTPGTGSLENTEAFF.

This rearrangement joins TRBV18 to TRBJ1-4; the match to TRBD1 covers 10 bases. Germline V CDR1 and CDR2: KGHSH, LQKENI. Trimming at V came to 5 bases and at J to 3 bases, leaving 9 bases not matched to a gene. The CDR3 totals 17 residues. The CDR3 sequence: CASSSRDRGRSNEKLFF. The CDR3 DNA sequence: TGTGCCAGCTCATCCCGGGACAGGGGAAGGTCTAATGAAAAACTGTTTTTT.

The V call is TRBV27, the J call TRBJ1-2; no clear D gene. V dropped 1 base and J dropped 2 bases, with 5 bases sitting between them. Looked up from germline, CDR1 is MNHEY and CDR2 is SMNVEV (reference sequence). This CDR3 region has 13 residues. Here the CDR3 reads CASSLYSNYGYTF. The CDR3 DNA is TGTGCCAGCAGTTTATACTCCAACTATGGCTACACCTTC.

The chain is built from TRBV3-1 (or the pseudogene TRBV3-2) and TRBJ2-7, with 11 bases that match TRBD2. J gave up 5 bases and V 5 bases, and 5 bases lay outside the gene matches. CDR3 length: 14 amino acids. The germline V gene has CDR1 LGHDT and CDR2 YNNKEL (reference sequence). The DNA for the CDR3 is TGTGCCAGCAGCTATAGCGGGGGGGCCAACGAGCAGTACTTC. Amino acids: CASSYSGGANEQYF.